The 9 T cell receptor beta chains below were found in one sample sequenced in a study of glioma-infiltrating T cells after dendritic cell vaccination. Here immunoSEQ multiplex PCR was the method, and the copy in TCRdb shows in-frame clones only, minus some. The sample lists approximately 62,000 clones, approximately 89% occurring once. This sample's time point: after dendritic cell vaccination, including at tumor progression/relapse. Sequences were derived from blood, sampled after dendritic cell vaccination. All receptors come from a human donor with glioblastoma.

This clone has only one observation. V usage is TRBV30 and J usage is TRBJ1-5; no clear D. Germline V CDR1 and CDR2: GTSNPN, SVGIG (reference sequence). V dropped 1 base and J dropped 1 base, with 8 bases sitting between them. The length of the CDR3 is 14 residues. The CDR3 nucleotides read TGTGCCTGGAGTGGCGGTGAAAGCAATCAGCCCCAGCATTTT. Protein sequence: CAWSGGESNQPQHF.

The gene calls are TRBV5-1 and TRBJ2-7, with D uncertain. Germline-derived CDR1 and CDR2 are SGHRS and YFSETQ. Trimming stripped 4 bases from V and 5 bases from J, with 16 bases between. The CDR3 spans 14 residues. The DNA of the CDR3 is TGCGCCAGCAGCGCGACTTTACCCGCCCACGAGCAGTACTTC. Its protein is CASSATLPAHEQYF.

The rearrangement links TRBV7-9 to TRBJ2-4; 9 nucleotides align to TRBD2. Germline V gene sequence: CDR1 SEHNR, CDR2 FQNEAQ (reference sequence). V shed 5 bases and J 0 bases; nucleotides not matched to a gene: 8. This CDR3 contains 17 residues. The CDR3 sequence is CASSGLAGGLAKNIQYF. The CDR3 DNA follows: TGTGCCAGCAGCGGGCTGGCGGGGGGGTTAGCCAAAAACATTCAGTACTTC.

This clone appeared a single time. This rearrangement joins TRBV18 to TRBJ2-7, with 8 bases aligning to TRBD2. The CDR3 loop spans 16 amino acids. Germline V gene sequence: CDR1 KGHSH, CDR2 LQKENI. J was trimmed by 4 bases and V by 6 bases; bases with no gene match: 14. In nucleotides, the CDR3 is TGTGCCAGCTCGCCGCCCTGGGCGGGAGGAGGTTACGAGCAGTACTTC. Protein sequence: CASSPPWAGGGYEQYF.

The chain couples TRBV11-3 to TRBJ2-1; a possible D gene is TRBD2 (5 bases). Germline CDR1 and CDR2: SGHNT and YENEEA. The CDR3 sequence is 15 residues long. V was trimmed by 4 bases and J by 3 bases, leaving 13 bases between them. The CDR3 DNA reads TGTGCCAGCAGCTCGGCCCAGCGGAACTACAATGAGCAGTTCTTC. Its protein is CASSSAQRNYNEQFF.

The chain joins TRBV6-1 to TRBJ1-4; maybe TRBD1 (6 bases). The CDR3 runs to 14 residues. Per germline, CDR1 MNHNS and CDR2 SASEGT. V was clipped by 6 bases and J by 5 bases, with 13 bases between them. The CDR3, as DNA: TGTGCCAGCAGGGAGGGGGGGCGGAATGAAAAACTGTTTTTT. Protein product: CASREGGRNEKLFF.

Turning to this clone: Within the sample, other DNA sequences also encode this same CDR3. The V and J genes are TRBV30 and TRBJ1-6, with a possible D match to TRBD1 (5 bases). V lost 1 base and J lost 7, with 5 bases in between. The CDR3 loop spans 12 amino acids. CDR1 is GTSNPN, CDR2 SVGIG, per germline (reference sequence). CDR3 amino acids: CAWSEGNSPLHF. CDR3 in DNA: TGTGCCTGGAGTGAGGGGAATTCACCCCTCCACTTT.

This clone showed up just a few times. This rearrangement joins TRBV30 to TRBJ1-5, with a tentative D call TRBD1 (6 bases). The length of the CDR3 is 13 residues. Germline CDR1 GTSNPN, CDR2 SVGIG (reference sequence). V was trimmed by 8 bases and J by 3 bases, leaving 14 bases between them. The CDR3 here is CAGDTGHNQPQHF. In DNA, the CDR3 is TGTGCCGGAGATACAGGGCACAATCAGCCCCAGCATTTT.

CDR3 amino acids: CASSKSFSPTQYF. The CDR3 DNA sequence: TGTGCCAGCAGCAAATCATTCAGTCCTACGCAGTATTTT. The chain couples TRBV21-1 to TRBJ2-3; the table's D call, TRBD1, was not checked against the DNA. TRBV21-1 is annotated as a pseudogene. This CDR3 has 13 amino acids.